This T cell receptor (beta chain) originates from a study of blood T cell repertoires in COVID-19. The data were produced by immunoSEQ multiplex PCR, yet TCRdb's version contains in-frame clones alone and is incomplete. The data show tens of thousands of clones, 81% seen once. Germline CDR1 LGHDT, CDR2 YNNKEL (reference sequence). CDR3 length: 14 amino acids. V lost 5 bases, J lost 4 bases, and 6 bases stayed unmatched. The receptor was derived from a man older than 75 with acute or convalescent COVID-19. This rearrangement joins TRBV3-1 (or the pseudogene TRBV3-2) to TRBJ1-1, with 8 nucleotides matching TRBD1. Sequenced: peripheral blood. The CDR3 is CASSFGQGSTEAFF. In nucleotides, the CDR3 is TGTGCCAGCAGCTTCGGACAGGGAAGCACTGAAGCTTTCTTT.